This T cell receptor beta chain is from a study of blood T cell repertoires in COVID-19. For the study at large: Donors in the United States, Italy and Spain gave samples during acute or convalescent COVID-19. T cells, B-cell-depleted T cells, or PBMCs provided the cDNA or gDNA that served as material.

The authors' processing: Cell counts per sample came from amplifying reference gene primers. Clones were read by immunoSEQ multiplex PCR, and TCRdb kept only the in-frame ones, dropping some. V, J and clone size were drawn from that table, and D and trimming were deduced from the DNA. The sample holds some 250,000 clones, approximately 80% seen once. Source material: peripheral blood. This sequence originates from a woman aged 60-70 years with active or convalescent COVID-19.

CDR3 DNA: TGTGCCAGCAGTCGGGGGGGTGACAGGGTTCCCCGCTCCTACGAGCAGTACTTC. This gives the protein CASSRGGDRVPRSYEQYF. V and J are TRBV7-9 and TRBJ2-7, with a possible D match to TRBD2 (8 bases). The germline V and J ends were trimmed by 6 bases and 0 bases, with 24 bases remaining between them. This CDR3 is built from 18 residues. Per germline, CDR1 SEHNR and CDR2 FQNEAQ (reference sequence).